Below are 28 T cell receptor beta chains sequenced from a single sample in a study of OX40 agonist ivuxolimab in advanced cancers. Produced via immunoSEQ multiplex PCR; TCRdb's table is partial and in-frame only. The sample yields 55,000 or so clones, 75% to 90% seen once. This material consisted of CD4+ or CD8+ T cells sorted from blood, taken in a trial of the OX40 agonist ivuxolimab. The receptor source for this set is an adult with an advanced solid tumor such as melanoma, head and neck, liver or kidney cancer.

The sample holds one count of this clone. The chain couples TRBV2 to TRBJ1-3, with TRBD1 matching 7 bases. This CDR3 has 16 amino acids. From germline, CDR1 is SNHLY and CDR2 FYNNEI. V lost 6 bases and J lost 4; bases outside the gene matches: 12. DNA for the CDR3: TGTGCCAGCAGCCTAATCCCAGGGACAGTGGGAAACACCATATATTTT. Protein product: CASSLIPGTVGNTIYF.

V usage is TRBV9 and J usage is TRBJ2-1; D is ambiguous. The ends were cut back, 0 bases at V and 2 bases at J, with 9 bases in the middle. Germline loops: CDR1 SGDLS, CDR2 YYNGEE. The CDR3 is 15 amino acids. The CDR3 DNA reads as TGTGCCAGCAGCGTAGGCACTACCACCTACAATGAGCAGTTCTTC. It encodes CASSVGTTTYNEQFF.

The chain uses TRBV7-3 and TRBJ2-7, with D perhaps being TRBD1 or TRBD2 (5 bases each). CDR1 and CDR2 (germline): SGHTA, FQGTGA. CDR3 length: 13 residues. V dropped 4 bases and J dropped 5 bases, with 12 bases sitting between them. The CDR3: CASSSGPEDEQYF. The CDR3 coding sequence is TGTGCCAGCAGCTCGGGACCGGAGGACGAGCAGTACTTC.

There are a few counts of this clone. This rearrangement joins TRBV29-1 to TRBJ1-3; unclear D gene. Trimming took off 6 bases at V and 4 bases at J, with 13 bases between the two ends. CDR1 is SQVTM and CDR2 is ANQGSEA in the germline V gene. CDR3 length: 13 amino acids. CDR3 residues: CSVQNFNGNTIYF. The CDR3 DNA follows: TGCAGCGTGCAAAATTTCAACGGAAACACCATATATTTT.

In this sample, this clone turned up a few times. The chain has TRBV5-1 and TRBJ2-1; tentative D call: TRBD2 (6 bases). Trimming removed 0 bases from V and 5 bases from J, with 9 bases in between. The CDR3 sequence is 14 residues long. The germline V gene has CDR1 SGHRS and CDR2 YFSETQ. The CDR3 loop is CASSLGAGHNEQFF. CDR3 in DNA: TGCGCCAGCAGCTTGGGAGCGGGCCACAATGAGCAGTTCTTC.

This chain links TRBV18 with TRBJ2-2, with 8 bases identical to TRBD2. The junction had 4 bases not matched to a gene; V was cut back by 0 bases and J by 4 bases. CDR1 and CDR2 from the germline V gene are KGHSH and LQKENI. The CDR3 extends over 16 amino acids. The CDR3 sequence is CASSPPGGRSTGELFF. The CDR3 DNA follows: TGTGCCAGCTCACCACCGGGCGGGAGGAGCACCGGGGAGCTGTTTTTT.

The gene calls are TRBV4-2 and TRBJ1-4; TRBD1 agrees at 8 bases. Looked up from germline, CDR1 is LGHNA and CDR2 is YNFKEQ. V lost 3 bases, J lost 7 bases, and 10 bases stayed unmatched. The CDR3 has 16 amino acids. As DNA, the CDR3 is TGTGCCAGCAGCCAGTCCAACCGGGACAGGTCTGAAAAACTGTTTTTT. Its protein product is CASSQSNRDRSEKLFF.

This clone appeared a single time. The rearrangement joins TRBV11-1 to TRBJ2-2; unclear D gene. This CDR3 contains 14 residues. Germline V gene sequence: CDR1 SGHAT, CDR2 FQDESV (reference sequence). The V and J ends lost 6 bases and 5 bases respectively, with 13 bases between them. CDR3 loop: CASRRNSLTGELFF. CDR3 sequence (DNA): TGTGCCAGCAGAAGGAATAGCCTAACCGGGGAGCTGTTTTTT.

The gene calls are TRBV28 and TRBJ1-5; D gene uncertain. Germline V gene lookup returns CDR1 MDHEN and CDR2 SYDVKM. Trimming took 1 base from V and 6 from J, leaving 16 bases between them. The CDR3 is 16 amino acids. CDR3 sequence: CASSLLDVVGTQPQHF. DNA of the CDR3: TGTGCCAGCAGTTTATTGGATGTTGTGGGAACTCAGCCCCAGCATTTT.

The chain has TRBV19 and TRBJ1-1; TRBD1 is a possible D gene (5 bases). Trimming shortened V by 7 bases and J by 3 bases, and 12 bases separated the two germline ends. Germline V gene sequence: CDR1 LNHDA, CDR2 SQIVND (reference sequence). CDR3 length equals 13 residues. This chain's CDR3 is CASTRQWHTEAFF. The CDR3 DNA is TGTGCCAGTACCAGACAGTGGCACACTGAAGCTTTCTTT.

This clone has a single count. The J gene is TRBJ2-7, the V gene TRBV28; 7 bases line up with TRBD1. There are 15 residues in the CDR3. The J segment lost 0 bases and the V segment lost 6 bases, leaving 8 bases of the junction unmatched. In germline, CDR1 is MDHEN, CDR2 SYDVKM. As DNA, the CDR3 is TGTGCCAGCAGACCTCCAGGGGGTAGCTCCTACGAGCAGTACTTC. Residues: CASRPPGGSSYEQYF.

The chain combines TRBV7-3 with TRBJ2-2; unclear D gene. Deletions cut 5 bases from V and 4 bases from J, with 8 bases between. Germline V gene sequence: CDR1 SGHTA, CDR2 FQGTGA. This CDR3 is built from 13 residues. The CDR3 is CASSESSTGELFF. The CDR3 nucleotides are TGTGCCAGCAGCGAGTCCTCCACCGGGGAGCTGTTTTTT.

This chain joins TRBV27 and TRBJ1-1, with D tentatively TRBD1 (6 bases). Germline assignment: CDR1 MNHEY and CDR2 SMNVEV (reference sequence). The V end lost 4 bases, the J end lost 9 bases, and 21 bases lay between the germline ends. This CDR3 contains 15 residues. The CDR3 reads CASSSRGRGLYQAFF. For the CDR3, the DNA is TGTGCCAGCAGTTCCCGCGGCAGGGGACTTTATCAAGCTTTCTTT.

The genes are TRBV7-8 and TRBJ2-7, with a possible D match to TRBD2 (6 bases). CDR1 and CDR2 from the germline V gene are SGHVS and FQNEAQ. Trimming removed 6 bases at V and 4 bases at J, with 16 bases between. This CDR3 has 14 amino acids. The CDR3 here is CASREPGLYYEQYF. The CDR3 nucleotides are TGTGCCAGCAGGGAACCGGGACTCTATTACGAGCAGTACTTC.

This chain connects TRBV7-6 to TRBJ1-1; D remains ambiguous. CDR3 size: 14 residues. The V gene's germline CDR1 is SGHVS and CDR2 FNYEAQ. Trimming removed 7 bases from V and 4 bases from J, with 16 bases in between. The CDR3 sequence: CASILKPSVTEAFF. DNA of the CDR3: TGTGCCAGCATCCTAAAGCCGTCGGTCACTGAAGCTTTCTTT. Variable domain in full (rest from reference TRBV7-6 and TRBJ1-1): GAGVSQSPRYKVTKRGQDVALRCDPISGHVSLYWYRQALGQGPEFLTYFNYEAQQDKSGLPNDRFSAERPEGSISTLTIQRTEQRDSAMYRCASILKPSVTEAFFGQGTRLTVV.

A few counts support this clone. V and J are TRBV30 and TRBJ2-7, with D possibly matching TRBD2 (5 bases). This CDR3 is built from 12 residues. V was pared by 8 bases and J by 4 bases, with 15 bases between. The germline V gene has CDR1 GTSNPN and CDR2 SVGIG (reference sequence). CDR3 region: CARSTRGYEQYF. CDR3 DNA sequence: TGTGCCCGCTCTACTAGAGGATACGAGCAGTACTTC.

CDR3 region: CASSLRSSGSGNEQFF. The CDR3 region has the DNA TGTGCCAGCAGCTTAAGGTCTAGCGGGAGTGGGAATGAGCAGTTCTTC. This chain links TRBV7-3 with TRBJ2-1; 10 bases match TRBD2. Germline values: CDR1 SGHTA, CDR2 FQGTGA. The CDR3 runs to 16 residues. After removal of 1 base from V and 7 bases from J, the junction contained 7 bases not matched to a gene. The variable domain in full, completed from reference TRBV7-3 and TRBJ2-1, reads GAGVSQTPSNKVTEKGKYVELRCDPISGHTALYWYRQSLGQGPEFLIYFQGTGAADDSGLPNDRFFAVRPEGSVSTLKIQRTERGDSAVYLCASSLRSSGSGNEQFFGPGTRLTVL.

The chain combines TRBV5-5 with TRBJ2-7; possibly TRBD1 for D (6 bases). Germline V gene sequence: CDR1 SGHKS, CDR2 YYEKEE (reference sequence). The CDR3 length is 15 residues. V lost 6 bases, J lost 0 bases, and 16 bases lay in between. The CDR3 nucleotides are TGTGCCAGCACCCTAGGGGGACATACCTCCTACGAGCAGTACTTC. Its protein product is CASTLGGHTSYEQYF.

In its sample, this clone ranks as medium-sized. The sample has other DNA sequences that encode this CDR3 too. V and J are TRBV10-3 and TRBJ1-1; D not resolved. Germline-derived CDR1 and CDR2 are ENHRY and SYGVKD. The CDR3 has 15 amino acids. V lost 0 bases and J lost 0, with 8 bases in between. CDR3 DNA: TGTGCCATCAGTGAGTCTGCAGACTTGAACACTGAAGCTTTCTTT. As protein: CAISESADLNTEAFF.

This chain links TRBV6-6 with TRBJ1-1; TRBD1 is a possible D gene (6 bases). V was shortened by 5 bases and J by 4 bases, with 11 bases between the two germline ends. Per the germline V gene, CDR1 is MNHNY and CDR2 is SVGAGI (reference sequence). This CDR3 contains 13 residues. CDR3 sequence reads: CASSKQGVTEAFF. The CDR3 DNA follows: TGTGCCAGCAGTAAACAGGGAGTCACTGAAGCTTTCTTT.

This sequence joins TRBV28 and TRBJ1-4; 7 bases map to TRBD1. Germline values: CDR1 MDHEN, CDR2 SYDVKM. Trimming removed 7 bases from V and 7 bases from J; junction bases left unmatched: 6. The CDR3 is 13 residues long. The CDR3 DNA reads TGTGCCAGCACAAAACAGGGGACTGAAAAACTGTTTTTT. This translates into CASTKQGTEKLFF.

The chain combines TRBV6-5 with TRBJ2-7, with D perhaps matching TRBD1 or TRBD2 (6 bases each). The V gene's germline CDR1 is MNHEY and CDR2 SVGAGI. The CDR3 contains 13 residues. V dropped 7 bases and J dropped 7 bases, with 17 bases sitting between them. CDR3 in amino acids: CASNLLGGGEQYF. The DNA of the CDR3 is TGTGCCAGCAACCTATTAGGGGGAGGTGAGCAGTACTTC.

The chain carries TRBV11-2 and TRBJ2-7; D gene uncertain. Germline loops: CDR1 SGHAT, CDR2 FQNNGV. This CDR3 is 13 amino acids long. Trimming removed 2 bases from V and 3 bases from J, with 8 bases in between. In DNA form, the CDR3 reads TGTGCCAGCAGCTTAACGGGCCTCTACGAGCAGTACTTC. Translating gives CASSLTGLYEQYF.

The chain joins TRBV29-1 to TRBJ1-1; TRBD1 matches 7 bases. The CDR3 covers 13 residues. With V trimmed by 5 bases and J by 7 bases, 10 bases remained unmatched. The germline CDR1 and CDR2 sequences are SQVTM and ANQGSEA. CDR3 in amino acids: CSVIGTAVIEAFF. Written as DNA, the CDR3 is TGCAGCGTTATCGGGACAGCGGTCATTGAAGCTTTCTTT.

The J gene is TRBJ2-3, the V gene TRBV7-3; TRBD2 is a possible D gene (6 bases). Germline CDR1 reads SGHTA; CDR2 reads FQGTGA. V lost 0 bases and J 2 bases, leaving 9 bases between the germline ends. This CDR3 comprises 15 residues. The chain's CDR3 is CASSLTGTYTDTQYF. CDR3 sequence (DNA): TGTGCCAGCAGCTTAACCGGGACTTACACAGATACGCAGTATTTT. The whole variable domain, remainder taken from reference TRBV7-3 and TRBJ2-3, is GAGVSQTPSNKVTEKGKYVELRCDPISGHTALYWYRQSLGQGPEFLIYFQGTGAADDSGLPNDRFFAVRPEGSVSTLKIQRTERGDSAVYLCASSLTGTYTDTQYFGPGTRLTVL.

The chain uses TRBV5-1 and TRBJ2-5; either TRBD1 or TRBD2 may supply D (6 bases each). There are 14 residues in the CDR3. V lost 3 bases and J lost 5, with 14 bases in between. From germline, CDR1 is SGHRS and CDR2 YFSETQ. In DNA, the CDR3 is TGCGCCAGCAGCTCGGGGGCGGAGGGGGAGACCCAGTACTTC. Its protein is CASSSGAEGETQYF.

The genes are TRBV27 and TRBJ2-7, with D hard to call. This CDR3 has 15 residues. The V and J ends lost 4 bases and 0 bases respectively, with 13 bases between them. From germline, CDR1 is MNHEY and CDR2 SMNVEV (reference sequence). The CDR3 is CASSSLSRRSYEQYF. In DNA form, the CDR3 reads TGTGCCAGCAGTTCCCTCTCGCGACGCTCCTACGAGCAGTACTTC.

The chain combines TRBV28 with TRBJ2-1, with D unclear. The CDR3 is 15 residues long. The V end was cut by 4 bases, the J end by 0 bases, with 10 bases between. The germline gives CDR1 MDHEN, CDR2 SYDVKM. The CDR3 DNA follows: TGTGCCAGCAGTTCCGATTTGGCCTCCTACAATGAGCAGTTCTTC. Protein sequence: CASSSDLASYNEQFF.